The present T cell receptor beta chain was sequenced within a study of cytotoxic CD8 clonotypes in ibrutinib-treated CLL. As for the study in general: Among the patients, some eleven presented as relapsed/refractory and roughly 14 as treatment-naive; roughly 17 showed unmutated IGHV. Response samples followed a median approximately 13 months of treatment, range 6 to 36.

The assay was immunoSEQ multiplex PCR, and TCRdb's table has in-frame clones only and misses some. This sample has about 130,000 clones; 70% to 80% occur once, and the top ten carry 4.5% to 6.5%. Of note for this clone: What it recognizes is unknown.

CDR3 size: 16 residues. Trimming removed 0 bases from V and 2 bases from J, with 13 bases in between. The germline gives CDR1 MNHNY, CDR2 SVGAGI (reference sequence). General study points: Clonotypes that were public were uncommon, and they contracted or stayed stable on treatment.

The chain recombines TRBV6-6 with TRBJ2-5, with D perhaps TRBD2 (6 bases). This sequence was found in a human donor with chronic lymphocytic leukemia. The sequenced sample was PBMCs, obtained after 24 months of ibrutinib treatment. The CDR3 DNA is TGTGCCAGCAGTTACTCCAACTGGAGCGGGCAAGAGACCCAGTACTTC. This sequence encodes CASSYSNWSGQETQYF.